The T cell receptor (beta chain) under discussion was sequenced for a study of radiation and T cells in renal cell carcinoma. Notes on the study in general: Sampling covered only around 1 g of each tumor.

Produced via immunoSEQ multiplex PCR; TCRdb's table is partial and in-frame only. The repertoire holds some 20,000 clones, with approximately 59% as singletons. Details on this clone: Its target is unknown.

Treatment described: treatment-naive control, cytoreductive nephrectomy. Control tumor donors were several females and more than ten males, median age about 60 years. Per the germline V gene, CDR1 is MDHEN and CDR2 is SYDVKM. V was clipped by 4 bases and J by 2 bases; unmatched bases: 1. The CDR3 has 15 residues. The rearrangement links TRBV28 to TRBJ2-6; 8 bases match TRBD1. The source material was tumor tissue, sampled from a patient whose treatment was nephrectomy without radiotherapy. The origin of this receptor is a man aged 50 to 59 with renal cell carcinoma. DNA for the CDR3: TGTGCCAGCAGTTCAGGGGGCGCTGGGGCCAACGTCCTGACTTTC. Amino acid sequence: CASSSGGAGANVLTF.